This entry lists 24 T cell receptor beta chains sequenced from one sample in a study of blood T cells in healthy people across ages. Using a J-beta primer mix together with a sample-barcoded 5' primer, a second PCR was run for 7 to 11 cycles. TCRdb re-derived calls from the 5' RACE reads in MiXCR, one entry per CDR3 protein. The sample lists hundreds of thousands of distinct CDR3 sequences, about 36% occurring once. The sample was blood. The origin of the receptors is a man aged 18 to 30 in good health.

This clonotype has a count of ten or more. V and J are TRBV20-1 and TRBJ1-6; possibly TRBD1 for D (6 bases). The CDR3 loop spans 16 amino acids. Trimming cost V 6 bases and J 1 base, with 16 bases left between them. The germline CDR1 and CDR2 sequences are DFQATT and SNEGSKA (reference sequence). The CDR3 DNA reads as TGCAGTGCCCGAGGGGCAGGGGAATCCTATAATTCACCCCTCCACTTT. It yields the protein CSARGAGESYNSPLHF.

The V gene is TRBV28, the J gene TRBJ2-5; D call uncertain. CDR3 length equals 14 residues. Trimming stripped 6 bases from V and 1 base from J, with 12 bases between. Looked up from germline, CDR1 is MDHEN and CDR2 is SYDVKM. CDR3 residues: CASSKLRSQETQYF. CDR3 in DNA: TGTGCCAGCAGCAAGTTGAGGTCCCAAGAGACCCAGTACTTC.

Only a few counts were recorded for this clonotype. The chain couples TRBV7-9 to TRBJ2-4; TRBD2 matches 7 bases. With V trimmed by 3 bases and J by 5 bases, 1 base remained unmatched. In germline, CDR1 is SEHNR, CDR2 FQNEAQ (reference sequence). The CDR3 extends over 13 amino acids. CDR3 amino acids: CASSLSGENIQYF. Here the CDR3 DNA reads TGTGCCAGCAGCTTGAGCGGGGAAAACATTCAGTACTTC.

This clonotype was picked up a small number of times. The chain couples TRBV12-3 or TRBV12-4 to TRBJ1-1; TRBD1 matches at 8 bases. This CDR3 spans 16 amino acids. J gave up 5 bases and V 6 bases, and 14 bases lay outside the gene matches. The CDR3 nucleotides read TGTGCCAGCAGCTATGGACAGGGAAAAGTAAGGACTGAAGCTTTCTTT. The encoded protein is CASSYGQGKVRTEAFF.

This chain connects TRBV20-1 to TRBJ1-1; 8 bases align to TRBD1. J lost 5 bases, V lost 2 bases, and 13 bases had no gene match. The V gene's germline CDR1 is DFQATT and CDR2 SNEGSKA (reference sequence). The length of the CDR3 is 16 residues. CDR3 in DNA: TGCAGTGCTAGAAGTGTGACAGGGGCGTTTGATACTGAAGCTTTCTTT. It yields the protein CSARSVTGAFDTEAFF.

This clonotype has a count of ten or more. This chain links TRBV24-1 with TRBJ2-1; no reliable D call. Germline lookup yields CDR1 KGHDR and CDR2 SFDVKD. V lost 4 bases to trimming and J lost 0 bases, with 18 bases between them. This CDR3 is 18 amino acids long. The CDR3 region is CATSDSSRTASSYNEQFF. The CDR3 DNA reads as TGTGCCACCAGTGACTCCTCACGCACGGCGAGCTCCTACAATGAGCAGTTCTTC.

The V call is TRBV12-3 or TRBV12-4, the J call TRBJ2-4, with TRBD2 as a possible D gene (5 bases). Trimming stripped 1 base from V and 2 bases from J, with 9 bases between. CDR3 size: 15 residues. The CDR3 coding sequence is TGTGCCAGCAGTTTAGAGTCGGGGTCCAAAAACATTCAGTACTTC. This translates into CASSLESGSKNIQYF.

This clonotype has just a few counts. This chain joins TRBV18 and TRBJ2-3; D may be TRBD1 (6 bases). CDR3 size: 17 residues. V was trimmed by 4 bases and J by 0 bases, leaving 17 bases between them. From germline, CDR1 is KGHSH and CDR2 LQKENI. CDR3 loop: CASSRSPTGPSTDTQYF. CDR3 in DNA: TGTGCCAGCTCACGATCACCAACAGGGCCCAGCACAGATACGCAGTATTTT.

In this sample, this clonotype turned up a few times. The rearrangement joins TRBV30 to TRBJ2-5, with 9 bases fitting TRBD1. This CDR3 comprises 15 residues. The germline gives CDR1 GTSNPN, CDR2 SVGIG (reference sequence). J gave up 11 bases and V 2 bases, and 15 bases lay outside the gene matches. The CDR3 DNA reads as TGTGCCTGGAGTTGGACGGGACAGGGAAACAATGAGCAGTACTTC. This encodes CAWSWTGQGNNEQYF.

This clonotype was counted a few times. CDR3 sequence: CASSLARRGGNYGYTF. The CDR3 coding sequence is TGTGCCAGCAGCTTAGCCCGGCGCGGGGGAAACTATGGCTACACCTTC. The chain is built from TRBV7-2 and TRBJ1-2; D possibly corresponds to TRBD1 (5 bases). The germline V gene encodes CDR1 SGHTA and CDR2 FQGNSA. The germline V and J ends were trimmed by 0 bases and 2 bases, with 13 bases remaining between them. The CDR3 consists of 16 residues. Supplemented by reference TRBV7-2 and TRBJ1-2, the full variable domain reads GAGVSQSPSNKVTEKGKDVELRCDPISGHTALYWYRQSLGQGLEFLIYFQGNSAPDKSGLPSDRFSAERTGGSVSTLTIQRTQQEDSAVYLCASSLARRGGNYGYTFGSGTRLTVV.

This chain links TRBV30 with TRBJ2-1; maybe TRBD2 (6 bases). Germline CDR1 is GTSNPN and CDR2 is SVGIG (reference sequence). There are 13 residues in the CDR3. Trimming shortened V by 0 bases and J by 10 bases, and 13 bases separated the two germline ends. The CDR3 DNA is TGTGCCTGGAGTGTAACGGGGGAAGGGGAGCAGTTCTTC. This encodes CAWSVTGEGEQFF.

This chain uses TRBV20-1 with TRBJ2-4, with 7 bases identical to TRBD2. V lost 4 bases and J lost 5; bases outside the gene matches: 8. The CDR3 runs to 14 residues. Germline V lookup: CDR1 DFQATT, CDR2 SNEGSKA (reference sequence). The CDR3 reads CSAIHRGVQNIQYF. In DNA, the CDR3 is TGCAGTGCTATCCATCGGGGGGTCCAAAACATTCAGTACTTC.

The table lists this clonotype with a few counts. Here the CDR3 DNA reads TGCGCCAGCAGCTTAACAGGGGAGCAGTACTTC. Protein product: CASSLTGEQYF. This sequence joins TRBV5-1 and TRBJ2-7, with a weak D call TRBD1 (6 bases). Germline V lookup: CDR1 SGHRS, CDR2 YFSETQ. Trimming took off 2 bases at V and 7 bases at J, with 7 bases between the two ends. The CDR3 has 11 amino acids. The full variable domain, with the rest looked up from reference TRBV5-1 and TRBJ2-7, is KAGVTQTPRYLIKTRGQQVTLSCSPISGHRSVSWYQQTPGQGLQFLFEYFSETQRNKGNFPGRFSGRQFSNSRSEMNVSTLELGDSALYLCASSLTGEQYFGPGTRLTVT.

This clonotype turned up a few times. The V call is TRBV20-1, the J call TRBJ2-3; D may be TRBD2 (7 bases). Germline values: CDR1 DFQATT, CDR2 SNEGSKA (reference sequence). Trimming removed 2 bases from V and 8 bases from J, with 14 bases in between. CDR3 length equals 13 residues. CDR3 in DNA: TGCAGTGCTAGAAGGGGGGGGGCCGGTACGCAGTATTTT. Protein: CSARRGGAGTQYF.

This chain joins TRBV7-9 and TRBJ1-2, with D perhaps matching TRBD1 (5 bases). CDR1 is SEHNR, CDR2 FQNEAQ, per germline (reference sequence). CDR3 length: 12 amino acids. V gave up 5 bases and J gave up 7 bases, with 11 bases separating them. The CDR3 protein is CASSGRGAGYTF. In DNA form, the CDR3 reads TGTGCCAGCAGCGGACGAGGGGCTGGCTACACCTTC.

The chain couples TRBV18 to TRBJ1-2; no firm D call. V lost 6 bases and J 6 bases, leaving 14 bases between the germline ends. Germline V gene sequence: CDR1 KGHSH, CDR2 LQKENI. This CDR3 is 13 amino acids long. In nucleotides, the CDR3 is TGTGCCAGCTCGCCCGGGATAAAAGATGGCTACACCTTC. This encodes CASSPGIKDGYTF.

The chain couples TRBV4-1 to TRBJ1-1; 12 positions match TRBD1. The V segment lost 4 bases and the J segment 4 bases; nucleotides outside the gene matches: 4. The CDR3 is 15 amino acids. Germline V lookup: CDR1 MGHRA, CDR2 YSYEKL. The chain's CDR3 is CASSRGQGAVTEAFF. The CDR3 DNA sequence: TGCGCCAGCAGCCGGGGACAGGGGGCGGTCACTGAAGCTTTCTTT.

The CDR3 here is CASSKSQGGYEQYF. In DNA form, the CDR3 reads TGTGCCAGCAGCAAAAGCCAGGGGGGCTACGAGCAGTACTTC. The chain recombines TRBV21-1 with TRBJ2-7; no check of the table's D call, TRBD1, against the DNA was made. TRBV21-1 has pseudogene status. The CDR3 is 14 amino acids.

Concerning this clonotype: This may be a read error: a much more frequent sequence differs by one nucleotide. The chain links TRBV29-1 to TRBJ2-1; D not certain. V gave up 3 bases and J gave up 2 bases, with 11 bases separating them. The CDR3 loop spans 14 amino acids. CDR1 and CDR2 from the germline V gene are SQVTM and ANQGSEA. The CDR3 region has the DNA TGCAGCGTTGAGACCTGCGTGACCTACAATGAGCAGTTCTTC. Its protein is CSVETCVTYNEQFF.

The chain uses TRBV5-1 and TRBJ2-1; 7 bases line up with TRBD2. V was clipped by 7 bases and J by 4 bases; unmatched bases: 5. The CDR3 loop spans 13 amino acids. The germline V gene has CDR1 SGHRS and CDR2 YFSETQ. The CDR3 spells CASRLAEYNEQFF. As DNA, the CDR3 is TGCGCCAGCCGACTAGCAGAGTACAATGAGCAGTTCTTC.

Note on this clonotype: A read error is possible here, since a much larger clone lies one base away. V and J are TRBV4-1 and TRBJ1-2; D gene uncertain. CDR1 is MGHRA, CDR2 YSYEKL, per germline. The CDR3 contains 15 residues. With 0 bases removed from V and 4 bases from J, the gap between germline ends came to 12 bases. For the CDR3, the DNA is TGCGCCAGCAGCCAAGAGGGCGGGAGTGCCTATGGCTACACCTTC. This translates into CASSQEGGSAYGYTF.

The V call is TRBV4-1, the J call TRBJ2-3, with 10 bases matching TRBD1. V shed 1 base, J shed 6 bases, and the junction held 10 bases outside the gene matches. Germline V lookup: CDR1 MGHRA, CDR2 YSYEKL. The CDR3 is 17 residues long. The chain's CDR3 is CASSQVLRDRGGDTQYF. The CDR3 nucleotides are TGCGCCAGCAGCCAAGTCCTCCGGGACAGGGGTGGGGATACGCAGTATTTT.

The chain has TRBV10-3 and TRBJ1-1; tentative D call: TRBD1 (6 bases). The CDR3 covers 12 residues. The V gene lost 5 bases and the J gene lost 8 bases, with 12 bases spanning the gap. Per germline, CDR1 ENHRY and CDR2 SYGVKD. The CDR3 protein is CAISSRGAEAFF. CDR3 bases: TGTGCCATCAGTTCTCGGGGGGCGGAAGCTTTCTTT.

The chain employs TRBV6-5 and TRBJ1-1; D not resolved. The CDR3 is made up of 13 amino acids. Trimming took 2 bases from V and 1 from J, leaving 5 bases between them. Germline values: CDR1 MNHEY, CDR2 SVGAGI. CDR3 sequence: CASSYERNTEAFF. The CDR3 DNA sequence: TGTGCCAGCAGTTACGAGAGGAACACTGAAGCTTTCTTT.